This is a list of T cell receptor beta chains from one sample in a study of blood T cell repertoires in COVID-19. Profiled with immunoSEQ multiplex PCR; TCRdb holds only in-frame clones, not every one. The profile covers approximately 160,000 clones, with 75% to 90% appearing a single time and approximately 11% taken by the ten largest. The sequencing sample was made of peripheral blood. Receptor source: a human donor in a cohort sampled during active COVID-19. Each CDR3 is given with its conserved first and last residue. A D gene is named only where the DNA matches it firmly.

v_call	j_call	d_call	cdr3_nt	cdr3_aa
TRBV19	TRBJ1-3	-	TGTGCCAGTAGTATAAGTGTCATAGCTGGAAACACCATATATTTT	CASSISVIAGNTIYF
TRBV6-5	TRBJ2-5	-	TGTGCCAGCAGACAGCAAGAGACCCAGTACTTC	CASRQQETQYF
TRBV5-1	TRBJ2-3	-	TGCGCCAGCAGCGACTTAGACCGGCAGTATTTT	CASSDLDRQYF
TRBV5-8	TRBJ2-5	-	TGTGCCAGCAGCTTGGGAACAGGGCGCGAGACCCAGTACTTC	CASSLGTGRETQYF
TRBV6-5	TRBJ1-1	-	TGTGCCACCCTAAAGGGGTCGGGCACTGAAGCTTTCTTT	CATLKGSGTEAFF
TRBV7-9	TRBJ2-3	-	TGTGCCAGCAGCTTAGTGACGGCTAGATTGACGCATACGCAGTATTTT	CASSLVTARLTHTQYF
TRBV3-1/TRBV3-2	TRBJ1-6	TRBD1	TGTGCCAGCAGCCGGACAGGGGTCATTTCACCCCTCCACTTT	CASSRTGVISPLHF
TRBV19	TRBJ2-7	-	TGTGCCAGTAGTATTAGGGCGGGGGCCGTCGAGCAGTACTTC	CASSIRAGAVEQYF
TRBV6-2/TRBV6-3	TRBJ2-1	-	TGTGCCAGCAGTTACTCGAGGGGAGCGGGTAACTACAATGAGCAGTTCTTC	CASSYSRGAGNYNEQFF
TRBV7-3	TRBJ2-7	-	TGTGCCAGCAGCCGGGGGGCAGGGATCTACGAGCAGTACTTC	CASSRGAGIYEQYF
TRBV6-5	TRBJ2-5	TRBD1	TGTGCCAGCTACAGGGGGCGAGGTCGGCAAGAGACCCAGTACTTC	CASYRGRGRQETQYF
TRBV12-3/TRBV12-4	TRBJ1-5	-	TGTGCCAGCAGCTCAGGTCAGCCCCAGCATTTT	CASSSGQPQHF
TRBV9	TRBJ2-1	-	TGTGCCAGCAGCGTAACAGGGGGGGCAATGTCCTACAATGAGCAGTTCTTC	CASSVTGGAMSYNEQFF
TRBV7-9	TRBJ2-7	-	TGTGCCAGCAGCTATCAGGGGTCCTACGAGCAGTACTTC	CASSYQGSYEQYF
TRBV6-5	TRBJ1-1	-	TGTGCCAGCAGTTACAAGGGGGGGCCGGGCACTGAAGCTTTCTTT	CASSYKGGPGTEAFF
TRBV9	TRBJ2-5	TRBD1	TGTGCCAGCAGCGTAGGGGACAGGGAACGGGAGACCCAGTACTTC	CASSVGDRERETQYF
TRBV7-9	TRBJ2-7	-	TGTGCCAGCAGCTCCCGGGGTACCTCCTACGAGCAGTACTTC	CASSSRGTSYEQYF
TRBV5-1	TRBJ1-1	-	TGCGCCAGCAGCTCCCACCCGCTCGGGGATGAAGCTTTCTTT	CASSSHPLGDEAFF
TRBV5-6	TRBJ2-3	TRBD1	TGTGCCAGCAGCGTGGACAGGGGGCTTTGGACAGATACGCAGTATTTT	CASSVDRGLWTDTQYF
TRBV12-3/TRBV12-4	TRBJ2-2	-	TGTGCCAGCAGTTTGCGGCAATCCGGGGAGCTGTTTTTT	CASSLRQSGELFF
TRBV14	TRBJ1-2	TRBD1	TGTGCCAGCAGCCTCCGGGGACAGGGGGGTGGCTACACCTTC	CASSLRGQGGGYTF
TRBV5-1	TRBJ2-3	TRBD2	TGCGCCAGCAGCAATAGCGGGACTAGCACAGATACGCAGTATTTT	CASSNSGTSTDTQYF